This record looks at one T cell receptor (beta chain) sequence and its context. This clone occurred once. Its antigen is not yet known. Nothing much larger sits one base from this clone, and base qualities are not available. For CDR1 and CDR2, the germline V gene lists MNHNS and SASEGT. The cysteine opens and the phenylalanine closes a CDR3 of 15 amino acids. Left in the record is the CDR3 DNA by itself, 45 bases read in frame from the first base. V is pruned by 6 bases and J by 5 bases, leaving 13 bases of the junction without a gene match. This record comes from a study of cytomegalovirus exposure and HLA in healthy donors (dated by TCRdb to 2016 to 2017). Regarding the study in general: According to an earlier analysis of 587 of the donors, about 170 million T cells yielded over 100 million unique TCR beta sequences and around 280 Gb of sequence data. Typing coverage varied by locus: roughly 629-640 donors for A, B, C, DRB1 and DQB1; roughly 510 for DQA1; some 610 for DPA1; more than 450 for DPB1. The study used immunosequencing to profile the T cell repertoires of 600 to 850 subjects and linked those repertoires to cytomegalovirus serostatus. An early release that covered 640 HLA-typed donors contained about 300 gigabases of sequencing data and 70 million to 100 million unique TCR sequences. Among the roughly 400 genotyped donors, more than 70% belonged to the genetic ancestry cluster associated with self-reported Caucasian donors. The study aimed to test whether signatures of past pathogen exposure could be identified by cataloging public T cell receptors. About 5 DR-DQ haplotypes were handled as single units for association and clustering, since linkage in the cohort was strong. High-throughput TCR immunosequencing, statistical association of individual TCRs with disease status, and machine learning were combined to predict cytomegalovirus infection status. Along with the roughly 610-subject first cohort, a separate validation cohort of about 110 different subjects was used. On average, roughly 200,000 unique TCR beta nucleotide sequences were sequenced per donor among 398 genotyped donors of the cohort, with roughly a sixth of those sequences being non-productive. Every repertoire in the discovery cohort had been generated on one and the same sequencing platform. Donor age, sex, ethnicity and CMV serostatus were compiled alongside the repertoire data. Class I and class II HLA loci were covered by the typing at four-digit resolution. A later analysis re-analyzed previously published TCR beta repertoires from 666 donors and added high-resolution HLA genotyping to study TCR occurrence patterns. An earlier analysis of fewer than 750 of the donors used high-throughput TCR beta sequencing to judge whether each TCR beta V gene segment behaved as functional or pseudogenic. The later analysis used no new phenotypic data to find candidate immune exposures, relying instead on TCR beta sequences and their occurrence across donors. Genome-wide SNP genotypes for about 55% of the 666 donors were used in a later genetic analysis, which treated that subset as a discovery cohort.

In total, 600 or so healthy bone marrow donors made up the cohort. At the time of sampling, all cohort members were nominally healthy, though unrecorded immune exposures were likely present. The donor was CMV seropositive and was included in the group of 250 to 300 seropositive cohort members. A peripheral blood sample was collected from each donor, and TCR beta sequencing was performed on peripheral blood mononuclear cells. The Qiagen DNeasy Blood Extraction Kit was used to extract genomic DNA from the blood cell samples. Libraries were made using the immunoSEQ multiplex PCR assay. For the multiplex PCR, a mixture combining 60 forward primers for TCR Vbeta segments and 13 reverse primers for TCR Jbeta segments was used. The CDR3 region of rearranged TCR beta genes was amplified from genomic DNA by a multiplex PCR assay. On the Illumina HiSeq System, the amplified TCR beta libraries were sequenced as 87-base-pair reads. On the authors' methods: A later analysis counted about 82 million unique TCR beta chains across the 550 to 750 repertoires, and roughly 9.9 million of these chains were shared by at least two donors. To remove PCR and sequencing errors, raw reads were error-corrected and collapsed into unique sequences using a nearest-neighbor algorithm that merged closely related sequences. CDR3 sequences were aligned to IMGT reference sequences to assign V, D and J gene segments. For a sequence to be retained, a match of at least six nucleotides to both a V gene segment and a J gene segment was required. Rearrangements were called productive when the CDR3 lacked stop codons and stayed in frame with V and J; all others were non-productive. CDR3 was defined according to IMGT convention as the region running from the second conserved V-encoded cysteine to the conserved J-encoded phenylalanine. Sequences without an unambiguous match to a single V gene segment were excluded from the earlier analysis of about 640 of the donors. In an earlier analysis of a few hundred of the donors, V segments were called functional above 56.7% productive rearrangements and were called segregating when the between-donor standard deviation exceeded 5%. A statistical classification framework was developed to diagnose cytomegalovirus status using the catalog of TCR beta chain sequences. A later analysis assigned V and J genes by comparing TCR nucleotide sequences with IMGT/GENE-DB human TR gene sequences. In a later analysis, CDR3 sequences and most-parsimonious VDJ recombination scenarios were assigned using the TCRdist pipeline. In a later analysis, each TCR beta chain was defined by its CDR3 amino acid sequence together with its V-gene family, and reads without a unique V-gene family were excluded. In a later analysis, a few hundred highly shared, low-generation-probability nucleotide sequences were removed to address suspected cross-contamination and a sequencing artifact. A later analysis calculated a clonal expansion index for each public chain from normalized within-repertoire ranks of inferred template counts. Generation probabilities in a later analysis came from a VDJ recombination model fitted to out-of-frame rearrangements, and those results were checked against IGoR. A later analysis scored TCR-TCR, TCR-HLA and TCR-CMV co-occurrence with hypergeometric tests, applying a repertoire-size bias correction to TCR pairs. In a later analysis, false discovery rates were estimated by permuting HLA or CMV assignments 20 times. A later analysis grouped co-occurring TCRs with DBSCAN, adding TCRdist sequence similarity when clustering within HLA-allele-positive subsets. Co-occurrence clustering excluded repertoires with fewer than 30,000 or more than 120,000 public chains, plus five with anomalous nucleotide sharing. The table comes from immuneACCESS by way of TCRdb, which keeps in-frame sequences with V and J called. Part of the clones is missing from these tables; in studies checked, under half for an unresolved V gene and the rest for unknown reasons. V and J calls and clone size follow that table, whereas D and trimming were derived from the DNA. The sample contains around 120,000 clones, over 60% of them found a single time. About 7.8% of the sample is taken by the ten largest.

What the authors observed across the whole study: In a later analysis, most CMV-associated TCR beta chains were found to appear HLA-restricted, with HLA associations seemingly driven largely by CMV exposure. In this cohort, only TCR beta chains were sequenced, and detectable features were limited by the absence of alpha or paired-chain data. The classifier was reported to diagnose cytomegalovirus status with high specificity and sensitivity in both the original cohort and the validation cohort. CMV serostatus was the only immune exposure information available for the cohort. A cluster of highly shared sequence variants was judged likely to be a technical artifact of the sequencing pipeline. Most TCR sequences were observed very rarely across donors, whereas some public TCRs were present in many individuals. A further reported finding was that TCR beta sequences accurately predicted the HLA-A and HLA-B alleles for most subjects in the first cohort. In a later genetic analysis, fewer N-insertions in productive TCRs were reported among donors in an Asian-associated ancestry cluster than the roughly 710-donor mean. Because HLA typing was missing for some donors at each locus, association tests included only the typed subset. In vitro tests confirmed that a few of the cytomegalovirus-associated TCR beta chains recognize cytomegalovirus antigens. In a later analysis, TCR association rates were found to vary across HLA loci, with the most associated TCRs seen for DRB1 alleles and the fewest for HLA-C alleles. According to the authors, the approach could potentially be generalized to other disease states and immunological phenotypes. An association between a missense DCLRE1C variant and V-gene and J-gene trimming of TCR beta chains was found in a later genetic analysis and replicated in an independent cohort. In the study, approximately 160 TCR beta chains were listed as associated with cytomegalovirus. According to a later analysis, parvovirus B19, influenza, CMV and Epstein-Barr virus appeared linked to several top co-occurrence clusters. Seventeen rarely observed V segments, including chromosome 9 orphons, were excluded from the earlier analysis of approximately 500 of the donors because counts were too low. Presence/absence analyses assumed roughly uniform sequencing depth across donors, an assumption that may not hold. When HLA alleles, especially DR and DQ, strongly co-occurred, TCR associations were difficult to assign to individual alleles. In a later analysis, HLA-associated TCR beta chains showed more clonal expansion and lower generation probabilities than non-associated chains that were equally common. Some IMGT-functional V segments, including TRBV6-2 and TRBV6-3, could not be told apart with the 87-base-pair reads, so those segments were excluded. Linkage disequilibrium might explain the correlated functional status among segregating V segments, but an unknown experimental factor could not be excluded. In a later analysis, about 16,000 TCR beta sequences were associated with specific HLA alleles at a false discovery rate of 0.05. In an earlier analysis of some 540 of the donors, most TCR beta V segments appeared in productive rearrangements about 87% or about 30% of the time, broadly matching IMGT annotations.

This TCR was recovered from a woman aged 40 to 49 in good health and CMV-seropositive. Recombination connected TRBV6-1 to TRBJ2-7, and 7 junctional nucleotides match TRBD1. Sequenced material: PBMCs. The bases are TGTGCCAGCAGATCGCCTAGGGGGCGATTCAACGAGCAGTACTTC. It specifies CASRSPRGRFNEQYF.